The 2 T cell receptor beta chains given below trace back to one sample, sequenced in a study of T cell repertoires in cytomegalovirus infection. MiXCR, run by TCRdb on the reads, gives a single entry per CDR3 protein. The sample lists 150,000 to 200,000 distinct CDR3 sequences, approximately 19% occurring once. The sequencing input was PBMCs. All receptors come from a human donor in good health (CMV status not recorded). Some clones in this sample may be carry-over from other donors' samples.

V usage is TRBV18 and J usage is TRBJ1-4; 9 bases map to TRBD1. CDR3 length: 15 residues. V was pared by 3 bases and J by 6 bases, with 5 bases of the junction left unmatched. Per the germline V gene, CDR1 is KGHSH and CDR2 is LQKENI. The CDR3 coding sequence is TGTGCCAGCTCACCCCGGGACAGGGTTGATGAAAAACTGTTTTTT. As protein: CASSPRDRVDEKLFF.

This clonotype appeared a few times. This chain uses TRBV7-4 with TRBJ1-1, with TRBD1 matching over 8 bases. Trimming took 5 bases from V and 7 from J; bases not matched to a gene: 6. Germline CDR1 SGHVT, CDR2 SQSDAQ. This CDR3 is 13 amino acids long. CDR3 residues: CASSLRTGLEAFF. CDR3 nucleotides: TGTGCCAGCAGCCTTAGGACAGGGCTTGAAGCTTTCTTT. Combining the CDR3 with reference TRBV7-4 and TRBJ1-1 gives the whole variable domain GAGVSQSPRYKVAKRGRDVALRCDSISGHVTLYWYRQTLGQGSEVLTYSQSDAQRDKSGRPSGRFSAERPERSVSTLKIQRTEQGDSAVYLCASSLRTGLEAFFGQGTRLTVV.